This TCR beta chain is from a study of blood T cells in healthy people across ages. Each sample gave at least 6.5 million isolated PBMCs. RNA extraction gave at least 5 micrograms of total RNA per sample. The authors ran a second PCR of 7 to 11 cycles using a sample-barcoded 5' primer and a J-beta primer mix. MiXCR was run by TCRdb on the 5' RACE reads, yielding one entry per CDR3 protein. The sample consists of roughly 500,000 distinct CDR3 sequences, approximately 30% of them appearing once. Germline values: CDR1 SGHTA, CDR2 FQGNSA. Losses at the gene ends were 3 bases for V and 4 bases for J; bases not matched to a gene: 5. The CDR3 is 15 amino acids. This clonotype was counted between two and nine times.

The specimen sequenced was blood. The TCR originated in a woman in her 70s in good health. The genes are TRBV7-2 and TRBJ2-5, with TRBD2 matching over 10 bases. The CDR3 protein is CASSFGASGGETQYF. Written as DNA, the CDR3 is TGTGCCAGCAGCTTTGGTGCTAGCGGGGGAGAGACCCAGTACTTC.